The 27 T cell receptor beta chains reported below all come from one sample, sequenced in a study (TCRdb year 2016). Receptor amplification or capture employed RT-PCR. The run used an Illumina MiSeq. The public reads were reprocessed in TCRdb via fastp at Q25 and MiXCR, keeping in-frame beta chains. Each CDR3 protein appears once, grouped with its most common genes and DNA. Counted in this sample were about 680,000 distinct CDR3 sequences; 14% of them appeared once. Roughly 4% of the sample goes to the ten largest clones. Sequenced material: memory CD4+ T cells from blood. The receptors stem from a female donor in good health, serving as a healthy control.

CDR3 nucleotides: TGCAGTGCTAGTTACGGGAGCGGGGGCAATGAGCAGTTCTTC. Translation gives CSASYGSGGNEQFF. The chain couples TRBV20-1 to TRBJ2-1; TRBD2 matches 8 bases. CDR3 length equals 14 residues. Looked up from germline, CDR1 is DFQATT and CDR2 is SNEGSKA (reference sequence). V shed 3 bases and J 6 bases; nucleotides not matched to a gene: 7.

This clonotype was seen more than once but under ten times. The genes are TRBV9 and TRBJ1-1; D is uncertain. Germline V gene sequence: CDR1 SGDLS, CDR2 YYNGEE. The germline V and J ends were trimmed by 0 bases and 7 bases, with 16 bases remaining between them. The CDR3 runs to 15 residues. In DNA, the CDR3 is TGTGCCAGCAGCGTAGGCGGAGGGAGGCGCGGTGAAGCTTTCTTT. It encodes CASSVGGGRRGEAFF.

The chain combines TRBV20-1 with TRBJ2-3, with 7 positions matching TRBD1. Looked up from germline, CDR1 is DFQATT and CDR2 is SNEGSKA (reference sequence). This CDR3 has 15 amino acids. V lost 3 bases to trimming and J lost 3 bases; unmatched junction nucleotides: 9. CDR3 bases: TGCAGTGCTAGGCCACACAGGGGCAGGACAGATACGCAGTATTTT. Encoded protein: CSARPHRGRTDTQYF.

At least ten counts were recorded for this clonotype. This chain connects TRBV24-1 to TRBJ2-5, with D uncertain. V shed 9 bases and J shed 2 bases, with 9 bases lying between them. Looked up from germline, CDR1 is KGHDR and CDR2 is SFDVKD. This CDR3 has 12 residues. The CDR3 loop reads CATEGLQETQYF. For the CDR3, the DNA is TGTGCCACCGAAGGGTTACAAGAGACCCAGTACTTC.

This clonotype was seen a few times. The CDR3 coding sequence is TGTGCCAGCAGTGAATCAGGGGGCGCGGGCACTGAAGCTTTCTTT. Translated: CASSESGGAGTEAFF. The chain is built from TRBV25-1 and TRBJ1-1, with 8 positions matching TRBD1. The CDR3 spans 15 residues. Germline CDR1 is MGHDK and CDR2 is SYGVNS. V shed 1 base and J 4 bases; nucleotides not matched to a gene: 5.

This clonotype was observed a single time. The chain has TRBV7-2 and TRBJ1-4; tentative D call: TRBD1 (5 bases). The CDR3 contains 14 residues. The V end lost 1 base, the J end lost 8 bases, and 11 bases lay between the germline ends. The germline V gene encodes CDR1 SGHTA and CDR2 FQGNSA. CDR3 in amino acids: CASSLDGGTEKLFF. The CDR3 region has the DNA TGTGCCAGCAGCTTAGATGGGGGAACCGAAAAACTGTTTTTT.

This chain connects TRBV28 to TRBJ1-1; D gene uncertain. The V end lost 7 bases, the J end lost 7 bases, and 13 bases lay between the germline ends. The CDR3 runs 12 residues. Per germline, CDR1 MDHEN and CDR2 SYDVKM. The CDR3, as DNA: TGTGCCAGCACCTATCGGGGAAGTGAAGCTTTCTTT. It codes for CASTYRGSEAFF. The variable domain in full, with the rest retrieved from reference TRBV28 and TRBJ1-1, is DVKVTQSSRYLVKRTGEKVFLECVQDMDHENMFWYRQDPGLGLRLIYFSYDVKMKEKGDIPEGYSVSREKKERFSLILESASTNQTSMYLCASTYRGSEAFFGQGTRLTVV.

A remark on this clonotype: A junction end diverges from the germline sequence, so it may reflect a read error. V and J are TRBV6-2 or TRBV6-3 and TRBJ2-3, with TRBD2 matching 12 bases. Per the germline V gene, CDR1 is MNHEY and CDR2 is SVGEGT. CDR3 length: 17 residues. The CDR3 nucleotides read TGTGCTAGCAGCCCAGGACTAGCGGGATATTTTTCAGATACGCAGTATTTT. Protein product: CASSPGLAGYFSDTQYF.

This clonotype was observed a handful of times. It may be a read error: a sequence one base away is much more abundant. The V and J genes are TRBV20-1 and TRBJ2-5; D not certain. Germline CDR1 is DFQATT and CDR2 is SNEGSKA (reference sequence). This CDR3 region has 13 residues. DNA of the CDR3: TGCATTGCTAGTCAGTGGGTGAGAGAGACCCAGTACTTC. Translation gives CIASQWVRETQYF.

The chain has TRBV28 and TRBJ2-7; the D gene is possibly TRBD1 (6 bases). CDR1 is MDHEN, CDR2 SYDVKM, per germline. V lost 9 bases and J lost 6, with 18 bases in between. This CDR3 has 13 residues. Here the CDR3 DNA reads TGTGCCAGTGATACAGGGCTGCTTTCCGAGCAGTACTTC. It codes for CASDTGLLSEQYF. Supplemented by reference TRBV28 and TRBJ2-7, the full variable domain reads DVKVTQSSRYLVKRTGEKVFLECVQDMDHENMFWYRQDPGLGLRLIYFSYDVKMKEKGDIPEGYSVSREKKERFSLILESASTNQTSMYLCASDTGLLSEQYFGPGTRLTVT.

In this sample, this clonotype turned up a few times. This rearrangement joins TRBV6-1 to TRBJ1-1; D gene uncertain. CDR3 length: 14 residues. V lost 6 bases, J lost 2 bases, and 13 bases lay in between. Germline V lookup: CDR1 MNHNS, CDR2 SASEGT. The CDR3 DNA reads as TGTGCCAGCAGGGTACAGTTTTTCAACACTGAAGCTTTCTTT. Its protein is CASRVQFFNTEAFF.

This clonotype has a count of ten or more. V gene TRBV15 combines with J gene TRBJ1-2; the D gene is possibly TRBD1 (6 bases). Germline assignment: CDR1 LNHNV and CDR2 YYDKDF (reference sequence). The CDR3 covers 13 residues. The V end was cut by 8 bases, the J end by 0 bases, with 10 bases between. CDR3 loop: CATRDTTNYGYTF. CDR3 DNA: TGTGCCACCCGGGACACAACTAACTATGGCTACACCTTC.

The chain couples TRBV20-1 to TRBJ1-1; D remains unclear. This CDR3 has 12 residues. The V end was cut by 1 base, the J end by 5 bases, with 8 bases between. Germline V gene sequence: CDR1 DFQATT, CDR2 SNEGSKA (reference sequence). The CDR3 is CSARVGMTEAFF. In nucleotides, the CDR3 is TGCAGTGCTAGAGTCGGGATGACTGAAGCTTTCTTT.

V gene TRBV20-1 combines with J gene TRBJ1-1; 8 positions agree with TRBD1. Per germline, CDR1 DFQATT and CDR2 SNEGSKA (reference sequence). The CDR3 is 12 residues long. The ends lost 5 bases at V and 6 bases at J; junction bases unmatched: 5. The DNA for the CDR3 is TGCAGTGCTCCACACAGGGGGTCTGAAGCTTTCTTT. This gives the protein CSAPHRGSEAFF.

The sample holds a few counts of this clonotype. J is TRBJ2-7 and V is TRBV20-1, with TRBD2 identical over 14 bases. CDR1 and CDR2 (germline): DFQATT, SNEGSKA (reference sequence). CDR3 size: 15 residues. V was pared by 3 bases and J by 3 bases, with 4 bases of the junction left unmatched. CDR3: CSASETSGRVYEQYF. In DNA, the CDR3 is TGCAGTGCTAGCGAGACTAGCGGGAGGGTCTACGAGCAGTACTTC.

This clonotype was seen ten or more times. The rearrangement links TRBV20-1 to TRBJ2-1, with 7 positions matching TRBD2. Looked up from germline, CDR1 is DFQATT and CDR2 is SNEGSKA (reference sequence). The CDR3 has 15 amino acids. Trimming took 0 bases from V and 2 from J; bases not matched to a gene: 4. As DNA, the CDR3 is TGCAGTGCTAGAGAGGGAGCGGGACCCTACAATGAGCAGTTCTTC. Amino acid sequence: CSAREGAGPYNEQFF.

A remark on this clonotype: At one boundary the junction diverges from the germline segment, which might be a read error. The chain is built from TRBV7-2 and TRBJ1-6; possible D gene TRBD1, 5 bases. This CDR3 has 15 amino acids. Germline CDR1 reads SGHTA; CDR2 reads FQGNSA. The CDR3 nucleotides read TGTGCCATCAGCTTTCAAACAGGCCCCAATTCACCCCTCCACTTT. Translating gives CAISFQTGPNSPLHF. The full variable domain, with the rest looked up from reference TRBV7-2 and TRBJ1-6, is GAGVSQSPSNKVTEKGKDVELRCDPISGHTALYWYRQSLGQGLEFLIYFQGNSAPDKSGLPSDRFSAERTGGSVSTLTIQRTQQEDSAVYLCAISFQTGPNSPLHFGNGTRLTVT.

There are a few counts of this clonotype. This sequence joins TRBV20-1 and TRBJ2-3; D gene uncertain. Germline assignment: CDR1 DFQATT and CDR2 SNEGSKA (reference sequence). V was cut by 3 bases and J by 7 bases, with 5 bases left in between. CDR3 length: 10 residues. The CDR3 bases are TGCAGTGCTAGGGGGAATACGCAGTATTTT. Translating it yields CSARGNTQYF.

This clonotype has a handful of counts. The V and J genes are TRBV4-2 and TRBJ2-7; TRBD2 agrees at 7 bases. This CDR3 has 13 residues. Germline V CDR1 and CDR2: LGHNA, YNFKEQ. V shed 3 bases and J 2 bases; nucleotides not matched to a gene: 1. The CDR3 spells CASSHAGAYEQYF. CDR3 coding DNA: TGTGCCAGCAGCCACGCGGGGGCCTACGAGCAGTACTTC.

As to this clonotype: This could be a read error, since a much larger clone is one nucleotide away. The chain has TRBV10-3 and TRBJ1-2, with D unresolved. Germline lookup yields CDR1 ENHRY and CDR2 SYGVKD. The CDR3 is 13 amino acids. In DNA, the CDR3 is TGTCCCATCGGCCGGACTGCCCTTCTGGGCTACACCTTC. Its protein product is CPIGRTALLGYTF.

This clonotype was counted between two and nine times. The chain combines TRBV6-2 or TRBV6-3 with TRBJ1-6; the D is unclear. The CDR3 spans 12 residues. CDR1 MNHEY and CDR2 SVGEGT come from the germline V gene. V lost 3 bases and J lost 8, with 5 bases in between. The CDR3 protein is CASSYGDSPLHF. The CDR3, as DNA: TGTGCCAGCAGTTATGGCGATTCACCCCTCCACTTT.

This clonotype showed up just a few times. This chain connects TRBV7-9 to TRBJ2-1; D not resolved. V was pared by 3 bases and J by 6 bases, with 15 bases between. The length of the CDR3 is 15 residues. Germline CDR1 and CDR2: SEHNR and FQNEAQ (reference sequence). This CDR3 is CASSFSIFSGNEQFF. The CDR3, as DNA: TGTGCCAGCAGCTTTTCAATCTTCTCGGGCAATGAGCAGTTCTTC.

This clonotype was seen at least ten times. The rearrangement joins TRBV4-2 to TRBJ2-5; D is unclear. The CDR3 has 16 residues. Trimming stripped 1 base from V and 1 base from J, with 13 bases between. In germline, CDR1 is LGHNA, CDR2 YNFKEQ. CDR3 nucleotides: TGTGCCAGCAGCCAAGGGTCCCGACAAATCCAAGAGACCCAGTACTTC. Residues: CASSQGSRQIQETQYF.

There are a few counts of this clonotype. CDR3 coding DNA: TGCAGTGCTAGAGGAGATCAGCCCCAGCATTTT. This gives the protein CSARGDQPQHF. The chain has TRBV20-1 and TRBJ1-5, with D uncertain. Deletions cut 1 base from V and 5 bases from J, with 3 bases between. The CDR3 runs 11 residues. In germline, CDR1 is DFQATT, CDR2 SNEGSKA (reference sequence).

The chain links TRBV7-6 to TRBJ2-5; no definite D call. The CDR3 is 14 residues long. V was pared by 1 base and J by 2 bases, with 8 bases between. Germline-derived CDR1 and CDR2 are SGHVS and FNYEAQ. The CDR3 sequence is CASSLDGRQETQYF. Here the CDR3 DNA reads TGTGCCAGCAGCTTAGACGGCAGACAAGAGACCCAGTACTTC.

J is TRBJ2-7 and V is TRBV6-2 or TRBV6-3, with 9 bases matching TRBD1. Germline V gene lookup returns CDR1 MNHEY and CDR2 SVGEGT. The CDR3 loop spans 15 amino acids. Germline trimming cut 0 bases from V and 7 bases from J; bases unmatched to any gene: 7. In DNA, the CDR3 is TGTGCCAGCAGTTACTCGGGGACAGGGTCGTGGGAGCAGTACTTC. It codes for CASSYSGTGSWEQYF.

This rearrangement joins TRBV28 to TRBJ2-1; 8 bases are shared with TRBD2. Germline V gives CDR1 MDHEN, CDR2 SYDVKM. V was clipped by 2 bases and J by 0 bases; unmatched bases: 6. The CDR3 runs 17 residues. CDR3 sequence reads: CASSLPLAGSSYNEQFF. As DNA, the CDR3 is TGTGCCAGCAGTTTACCCCTAGCGGGCAGCTCCTACAATGAGCAGTTCTTC.